Here is one T cell receptor beta chain with its context. As yet, its antigen is unknown. Other DNA sequences in this specimen translate into the identical CDR3. The table came from immunoSEQ multiplex PCR; TCRdb's copy has only in-frame clones and leaves some out. The sample lists a few million clones; approximately 90% were seen once. The sample comes from a study of shared clonotypes between healthy human individuals. Partitioning of CD4+ cells yielded a CD45RA+ naive subset and a CD45RA-negative memory subset. Study-level points and caveats: A handful of donors showed sharing of about 4.6% of naive CD4 clonotypes. Specimens sampled were limited to blood, with tissue repertoires likely differing.

Germline loops: CDR1 SGHRS, CDR2 YFSETQ. The ends lost 2 bases at V and 7 bases at J; junction bases unmatched: 6. The CDR3 runs 14 residues. The receptor was isolated from a man younger than 35 in good health. The source material was naive CD4+ T cells sorted from blood. As for subset: CD45RA+ positively selected. The chain is built from TRBV5-1 and TRBJ1-5; 7 bases agree with TRBD1. The CDR3 is CASSLGGGGQPQHF. Here the CDR3 DNA reads TGCGCCAGCAGCTTAGGAGGGGGCGGGCAGCCCCAGCATTTT.